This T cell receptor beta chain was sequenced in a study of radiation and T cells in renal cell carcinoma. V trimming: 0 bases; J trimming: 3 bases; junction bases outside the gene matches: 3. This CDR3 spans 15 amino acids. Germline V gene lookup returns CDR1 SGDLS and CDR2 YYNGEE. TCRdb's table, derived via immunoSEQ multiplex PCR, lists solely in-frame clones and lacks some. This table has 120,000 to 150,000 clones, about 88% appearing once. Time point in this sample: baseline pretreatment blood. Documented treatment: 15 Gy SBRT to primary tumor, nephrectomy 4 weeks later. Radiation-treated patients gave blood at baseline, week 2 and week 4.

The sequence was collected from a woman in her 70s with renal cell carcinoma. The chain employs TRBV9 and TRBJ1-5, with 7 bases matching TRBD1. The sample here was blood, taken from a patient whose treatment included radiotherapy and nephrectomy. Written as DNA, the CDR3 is TGTGCCAGCAGCGTAGACAGGGGCTACAATCAGCCCCAGCATTTT. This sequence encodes CASSVDRGYNQPQHF. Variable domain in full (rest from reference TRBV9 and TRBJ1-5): DSGVTQTPKHLITATGQRVTLRCSPRSGDLSVYWYQQSLDQGLQFLIQYYNGEERAKGNILERFSAQQFPDLHSELNLSSLELGDSALYFCASSVDRGYNQPQHFGDGTRLSIL.